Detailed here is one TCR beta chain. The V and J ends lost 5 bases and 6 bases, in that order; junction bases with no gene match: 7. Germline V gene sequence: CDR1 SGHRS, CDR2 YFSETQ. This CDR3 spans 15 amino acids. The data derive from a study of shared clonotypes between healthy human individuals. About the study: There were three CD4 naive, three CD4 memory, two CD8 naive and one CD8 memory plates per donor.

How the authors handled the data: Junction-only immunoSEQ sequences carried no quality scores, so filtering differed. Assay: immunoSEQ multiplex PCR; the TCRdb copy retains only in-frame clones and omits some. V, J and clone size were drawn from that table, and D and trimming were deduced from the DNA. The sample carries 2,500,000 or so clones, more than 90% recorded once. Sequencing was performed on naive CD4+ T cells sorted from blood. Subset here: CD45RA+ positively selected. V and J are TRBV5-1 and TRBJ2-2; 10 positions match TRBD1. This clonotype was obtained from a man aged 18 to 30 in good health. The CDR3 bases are TGCGCCAGCAGGCCCGGGACAGGGGTGGCCGGGGAGCTGTTTTTT. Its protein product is CASRPGTGVAGELFF. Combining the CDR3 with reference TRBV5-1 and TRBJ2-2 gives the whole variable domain KAGVTQTPRYLIKTRGQQVTLSCSPISGHRSVSWYQQTPGQGLQFLFEYFSETQRNKGNFPGRFSGRQFSNSRSEMNVSTLELGDSALYLCASRPGTGVAGELFFGEGSRLTVL.